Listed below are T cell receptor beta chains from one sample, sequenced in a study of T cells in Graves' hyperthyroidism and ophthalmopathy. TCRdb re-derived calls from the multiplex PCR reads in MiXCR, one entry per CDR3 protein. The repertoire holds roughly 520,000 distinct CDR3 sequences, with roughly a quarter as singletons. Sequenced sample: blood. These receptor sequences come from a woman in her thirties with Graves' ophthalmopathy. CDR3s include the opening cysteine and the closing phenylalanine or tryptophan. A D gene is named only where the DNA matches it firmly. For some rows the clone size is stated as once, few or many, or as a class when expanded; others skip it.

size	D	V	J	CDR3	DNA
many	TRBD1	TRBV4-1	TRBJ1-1	CASSQGLQGGTMNTEAFF	TGCGCCAGCAGCCAAGGTCTACAGGGGGGAACAATGAACACTGAAGCTTTCTTT
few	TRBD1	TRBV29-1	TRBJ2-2	CSVRQGANTGELFF	TGCAGCGTTAGACAGGGCGCGAACACCGGGGAGCTGTTTTTT
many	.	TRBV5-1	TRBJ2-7	CASSLENRAYEQYF	TGCGCCAGCAGCTTGGAGAACAGGGCCTACGAGCAGTACTTC
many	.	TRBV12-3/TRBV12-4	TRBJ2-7	CASKPDGYEQYF	TGTGCCAGCAAACCAGACGGCTACGAGCAGTACTTC
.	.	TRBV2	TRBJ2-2	CASTGEGYRTGELFF	TGTGCCAGCACTGGCGAAGGGTATAGGACCGGGGAGCTGTTTTTT
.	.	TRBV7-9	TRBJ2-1	CASSLLDGGNEQFF	TGTGCCAGCAGCTTATTGGACGGTGGCAATGAGCAGTTCTTC
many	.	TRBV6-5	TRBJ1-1	CASRRGANTEAFF	TGTGCCAGCAGACGCGGGGCGAACACTGAAGCTTTCTTT
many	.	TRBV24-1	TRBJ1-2	CATGGLEYGYTF	TGTGCCACGGGGGGATTGGAGTATGGCTACACCTTC
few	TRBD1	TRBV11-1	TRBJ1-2	CASSWTQGKGYTF	TGTGCCAGCAGCTGGACACAGGGGAAAGGCTACACCTTC
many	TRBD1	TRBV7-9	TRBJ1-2	CASSLAGTDNYGYTF	TGTGCCAGCAGCTTAGCAGGGACAGATAACTATGGCTACACCTTC
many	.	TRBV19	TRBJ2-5	CASSTAGQGGRETQYF	TGTGCCAGTAGTACAGCCGGACAGGGAGGGAGGGAGACCCAGTACTTC
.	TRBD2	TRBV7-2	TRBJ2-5	CASSPQRGGGETQYF	TGTGCCAGCAGCCCCCAACGGGGGGGAGGGGAGACCCAGTACTTC
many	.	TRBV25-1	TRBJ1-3	CASSGVSSGNTIYF	TGTGCCAGCAGTGGCGTTTCCTCTGGAAACACCATATATTTT
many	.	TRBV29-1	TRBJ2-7	CSVRGAYEQYF	TGCAGCGTTAGGGGGGCCTACGAGCAGTACTTC
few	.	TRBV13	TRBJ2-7	CASSLVLGNYEQYF	TGTGCCAGCAGCTTAGTCCTGGGGAACTACGAGCAGTACTTC
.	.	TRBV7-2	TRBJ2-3	CASSQPEDTQYF	TGTGCCAGCAGCCAACCCGAAGATACGCAGTATTTT
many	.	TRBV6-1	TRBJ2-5	CASSDPGTPQETQYF	TGTGCCAGCAGTGACCCCGGGACACCCCAAGAGACCCAGTACTTC
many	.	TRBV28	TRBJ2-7	CASSKPGNPYEQYF	TGTGCCAGCAGTAAACCAGGGAACCCTTACGAGCAGTACTTC
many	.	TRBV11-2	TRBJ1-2	CASSLVPGFGYTF	TGTGCCAGCAGCTTAGTCCCAGGGTTTGGCTACACCTTC
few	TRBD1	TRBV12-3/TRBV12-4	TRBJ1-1	CASSPGTASPEAFF	TGTGCCAGCAGTCCCGGGACAGCTTCCCCTGAAGCTTTCTTT
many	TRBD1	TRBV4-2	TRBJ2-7	CASSLYRGQAFEQYF	TGTGCCAGCAGCCTTTACAGGGGGCAGGCGTTCGAGCAGTACTTC
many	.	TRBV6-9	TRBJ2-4	CASTQGGKLQYF	TGTGCCAGCACTCAAGGGGGGAAACTTCAGTACTTC
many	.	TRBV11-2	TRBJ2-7	CASSDDIKSSYEQYF	TGTGCCAGCAGCGACGACATCAAGAGCTCCTACGAGCAGTACTTC
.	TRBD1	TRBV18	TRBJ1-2	CASSPTTGATYGYTF	TGTGCCAGCTCACCCACGACAGGGGCGACTTATGGCTACACCTTC
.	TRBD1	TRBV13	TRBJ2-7	CASSPSRGREQQYF	TGTGCCAGCAGCCCAAGCAGGGGGCGAGAACAGCAGTACTTC
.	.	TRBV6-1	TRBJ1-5	CASTRRSQGINQPQHF	TGTGCCAGCACCAGAAGGTCGCAGGGGATTAACCAGCCCCAGCATTTT
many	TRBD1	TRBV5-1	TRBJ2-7	CASSDAAAGGLGEQYF	TGCGCCAGCAGCGACGCCGCCGCAGGGGGCTTGGGGGAGCAGTACTTC
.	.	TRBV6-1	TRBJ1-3	CASSSGLNSGNTIYF	TGTGCCAGCAGCAGCGGGCTCAACTCTGGAAACACCATATATTTT
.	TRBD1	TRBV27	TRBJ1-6	CASGFARDRSSYNSPLHF	TGTGCCAGCGGTTTTGCCCGGGACAGGAGCTCCTATAATTCACCCCTCCACTTT
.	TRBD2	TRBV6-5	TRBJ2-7	CASSYSAGVGSYEQYF	TGTGCCAGCAGTTACTCCGCGGGAGTTGGATCCTACGAGCAGTACTTC
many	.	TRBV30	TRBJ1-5	CAWSPGQTLSNQPQHF	TGTGCCTGGAGTCCCGGACAGACACTTAGCAATCAGCCCCAGCATTTT
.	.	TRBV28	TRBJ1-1	CASVKPYAEAFF	TGTGCCAGCGTAAAGCCCTACGCTGAAGCTTTCTTT
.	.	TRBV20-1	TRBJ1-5	CSANDGDQPQHF	TGCAGTGCGAACGACGGGGATCAGCCCCAGCATTTT
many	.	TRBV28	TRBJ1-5	CASRAPDQPQHF	TGTGCCAGCAGAGCACCGGATCAGCCCCAGCATTTT
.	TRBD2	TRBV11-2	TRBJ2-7	CASRTSSGSSYEQYF	TGTGCCAGCAGAACTAGCAGCGGGAGCTCCTACGAGCAGTACTTC
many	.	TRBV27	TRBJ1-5	CASTGGWGAISNQPQHF	TGTGCCAGCACGGGCGGGTGGGGGGCAATTAGCAATCAGCCCCAGCATTTT
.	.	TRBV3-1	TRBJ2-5	CASSRGRETRYF	TGCGCCAGCAGCCGCGGTCGGGAGACCCGGTACTTC
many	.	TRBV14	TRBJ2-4	CASSQGAKNIKYF	TGTGCCAGCAGCCAGGGGGCCAAAAACATTAAGTACTTC
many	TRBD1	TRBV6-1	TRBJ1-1	CASSELRGDEAFF	TGTGCCAGCAGTGAACTCAGGGGGGACGAAGCTTTCTTT
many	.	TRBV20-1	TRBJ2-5	CSADSGRETQYF	TGCAGTGCCGATTCTGGGCGAGAGACCCAGTACTTC
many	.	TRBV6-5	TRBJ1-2	CASSPAGANYGYTF	TGTGCCAGCAGCCCCGCGGGAGCTAACTATGGCTACACCTTC
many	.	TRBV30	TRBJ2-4	CAWNPGGLAKNIQYF	TGTGCCTGGAACCCAGGAGGGCTAGCCAAAAACATTCAGTACTTC
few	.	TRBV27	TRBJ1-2	CASSPDSFSTPGHTF	TGTGCCAGCAGTCCTGACAGCTTTAGCACCCCAGGGCACACCTTC
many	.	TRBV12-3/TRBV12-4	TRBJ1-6	CASTLRDGDNSPLHF	TGTGCCAGCACCCTCCGGGACGGAGATAATTCACCCCTCCACTTT
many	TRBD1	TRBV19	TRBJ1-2	CASTPGTASYGYTF	TGTGCCAGTACCCCCGGGACAGCGTCATATGGCTACACCTTC
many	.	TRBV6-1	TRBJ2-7	CASSPPGGTYEQYF	TGTGCCAGCAGTCCCCCTGGGGGAACCTACGAGCAGTACTTC
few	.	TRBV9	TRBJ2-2	CASSVDQTGELFF	TGTGCCAGCAGCGTAGATCAAACCGGGGAGCTGTTTTTT
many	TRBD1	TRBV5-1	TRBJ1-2	CASSSGGTGGAIHGYTF	TGCGCCAGCAGCTCAGGGGGAACAGGGGGCGCGATTCATGGCTACACCTTC
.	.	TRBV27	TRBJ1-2	CASSLQGNSYTF	TGTGCCAGCAGTTTACAGGGTAATTCCTACACCTTC
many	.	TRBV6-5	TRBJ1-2	CASYDYGYTF	TGTGCCAGCTATGACTATGGCTACACCTTC
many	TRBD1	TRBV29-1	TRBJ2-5	CSGLGQGYQETQYF	TGCAGCGGCCTGGGACAGGGCTACCAAGAGACCCAGTACTTC
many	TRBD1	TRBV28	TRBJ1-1	CASSLEQQGFKAEAFF	TGTGCCAGCAGTTTAGAGCAACAGGGGTTTAAGGCTGAAGCTTTCTTT